Presented here are 32 T cell receptor beta chains from one specimen sequenced in a study of T cell changes during pregnancy in multiple sclerosis. The assay was immunoSEQ multiplex PCR, and TCRdb's table has in-frame clones only and misses some. The sample contains 50,000 to 60,000 clones, 85% to 90% of which appear only once. Material: CD4+ T cells from peripheral blood mononuclear cells, obtained in the first trimester of pregnancy. These receptors all stem from a female donor with multiple sclerosis, enrolled in a pregnancy study.

The chain links TRBV6-5 to TRBJ1-6; unclear D gene. V was shortened by 0 bases and J by 7 bases, with 13 bases between the two germline ends. Germline lookup yields CDR1 MNHEY and CDR2 SVGAGI. The CDR3 length is 16 residues. Here the CDR3 reads CASSYSGRSMNSPLHF. The CDR3 DNA follows: TGTGCCAGCAGTTACTCAGGCCGGAGCATGAATTCACCCCTCCACTTT.

This clone was detected once. The rearrangement joins TRBV19 to TRBJ1-6, with a weak D call TRBD1 (6 bases). The V gene's germline CDR1 is LNHDA and CDR2 SQIVND (reference sequence). Trimming pared 5 bases from V and 7 bases from J, leaving 15 bases between. CDR3 size: 15 residues. CDR3 bases: TGTGCCAGTAGTGGGGGCAGATGGGGAAATTCACCCCTCCACTTT. This translates into CASSGGRWGNSPLHF.

The chain employs TRBV6-1 and TRBJ1-5, with 8 bases matching TRBD1. Trimming removed 3 bases from V and 6 bases from J; junction bases left unmatched: 7. The length of the CDR3 is 15 residues. The germline V gene has CDR1 MNHNS and CDR2 SASEGT. CDR3 in amino acids: CASSDLTGAIQPQHF. As DNA, the CDR3 is TGTGCCAGCAGTGACCTGACAGGGGCTATTCAGCCCCAGCATTTT.

The chain couples TRBV7-8 to TRBJ1-4; D is uncertain. V was clipped by 2 bases and J by 11 bases, with 15 bases between them. CDR3 length: 14 amino acids. The germline V gene has CDR1 SGHVS and CDR2 FQNEAQ. CDR3 DNA sequence: TGTGCCAGCAGCTTAATGGCGATACAGCGGAAACTGTTTTTT. It translates to CASSLMAIQRKLFF.

The chain joins TRBV7-2 to TRBJ1-2; D call uncertain. This CDR3 has 14 residues. Trimming took 3 bases from V and 6 from J, leaving 14 bases between them. Germline-derived CDR1 and CDR2 are SGHTA and FQGNSA. The CDR3 reads CASSLGQVGDGYTF. CDR3 coding DNA: TGTGCCAGCAGCTTGGGCCAAGTTGGCGATGGCTACACCTTC.

V is TRBV14 and J is TRBJ2-1, with 7 bases lining up with TRBD2. The CDR3 consists of 17 residues. With 4 bases clipped from V and 4 bases from J, the junction kept 13 bases outside the gene matches. The V gene's germline CDR1 is SGHDN and CDR2 FVKESK. The CDR3 here is CASSRRQASGLYNEQFF. Here the CDR3 DNA reads TGTGCCAGCAGCCGCCGTCAGGCTAGCGGATTATACAATGAGCAGTTCTTC.

CDR3: CASSSTGTRTDTQYF. In DNA form, the CDR3 reads TGTGCCAGCAGTTCGACAGGGACGAGGACAGATACGCAGTATTTT. The chain uses TRBV27 and TRBJ2-3; TRBD1 matches 7 bases. Germline-derived CDR1 and CDR2 are MNHEY and SMNVEV (reference sequence). This CDR3 is 15 amino acids long. V was pared by 4 bases and J by 3 bases, with 7 bases of the junction left unmatched.

The chain employs TRBV12-5 and TRBJ2-7, with D possibly matching TRBD2 (7 bases). Germline V gene sequence: CDR1 LGHNT, CDR2 FRNRAP. The CDR3 spans 15 residues. The V gene lost 0 bases and the J gene lost 6 bases, with 15 bases spanning the gap. The CDR3 reads CASGLVGGGWVEQYF. The CDR3 bases are TGTGCTAGTGGTTTGGTAGGGGGGGGCTGGGTCGAGCAGTACTTC.

This sequence joins TRBV5-1 and TRBJ2-3; 13 bases fit TRBD2. This CDR3 region has 16 residues. J gave up 4 bases and V 4 bases, and 6 bases lay outside the gene matches. Per the germline V gene, CDR1 is SGHRS and CDR2 is YFSETQ. This CDR3 is CASSNRTSGSADTQYF. The CDR3 DNA sequence: TGCGCCAGCAGCAACCGGACTAGCGGGAGCGCAGATACGCAGTATTTT.

The chain recombines TRBV5-5 with TRBJ2-3; 7 bases line up with TRBD2. V lost 1 base to trimming and J lost 3 bases; unmatched junction nucleotides: 5. This CDR3 region has 15 residues. Germline values: CDR1 SGHKS, CDR2 YYEKEE (reference sequence). The CDR3 is CASSLNPSGTDTQYF. Here the CDR3 DNA reads TGTGCCAGCAGCTTGAACCCTAGCGGTACAGATACGCAGTATTTT.

The genes are TRBV30 and TRBJ2-5; D is unresolved. CDR1 and CDR2 (germline): GTSNPN, SVGIG (reference sequence). This CDR3 spans 14 amino acids. V lost 5 bases, J lost 1 base, and 14 bases lay in between. CDR3 loop: CAWDRAGFQETQYF. The CDR3 DNA reads as TGTGCCTGGGATCGTGCAGGATTCCAAGAGACCCAGTACTTC.

The chain joins TRBV5-6 to TRBJ2-5, with TRBD1 matching 8 bases. J gave up 5 bases and V 4 bases, and 7 bases lay outside the gene matches. The CDR3 loop spans 14 amino acids. CDR1 and CDR2 (germline): SGHDT, YYEEEE. CDR3 coding DNA: TGTGCCAGCAGCCGCCCAGGGGGCCGGGAGACCCAGTACTTC. Translation: CASSRPGGRETQYF.

The rearrangement joins TRBV4-3 to TRBJ1-1, with D unresolved. The CDR3 has 14 residues. Germline lookup yields CDR1 LGHNA and CDR2 YSLEER. V shed 1 base and J shed 5 bases, with 11 bases lying between them. The CDR3 coding sequence is TGCGCCAGCAGCCAAGTGGCGGGATCGACTGAAGCTTTCTTT. This gives the protein CASSQVAGSTEAFF.

The V gene is TRBV30, the J gene TRBJ1-2; D remains ambiguous. CDR1 GTSNPN and CDR2 SVGIG come from the germline V gene (reference sequence). V lost 2 bases and J lost 2, with 9 bases in between. The CDR3 runs to 13 residues. The CDR3 is CAWSHLENYGYTF. Written as DNA, the CDR3 is TGTGCCTGGAGTCATTTAGAAAACTATGGCTACACCTTC.

This chain links TRBV6-6 with TRBJ1-1, with 7 nucleotides matching TRBD1. Germline CDR1 MNHNY, CDR2 SVGAGI (reference sequence). The V gene end was trimmed by 8 bases and the J gene end by 3 bases; junction bases not matched to a gene: 6. The CDR3 length is 13 residues. CDR3 amino acids: CASHGQEYTEAFF. CDR3 nucleotides: TGTGCCAGCCATGGACAGGAGTACACTGAAGCTTTCTTT.

The chain couples TRBV19 to TRBJ2-7, with 7 positions matching TRBD2. J gave up 0 bases and V 2 bases, and 4 bases lay outside the gene matches. The germline CDR1 and CDR2 sequences are LNHDA and SQIVND (reference sequence). There are 15 residues in the CDR3. CDR3 DNA: TGTGCCAGTAGTATAATCCTAGCGGTCTCCTACGAGCAGTACTTC. It translates to CASSIILAVSYEQYF.

The rearrangement uses TRBV27 and TRBJ1-6; TRBD1 aligns across 7 bases. The CDR3 is 16 amino acids. Germline lookup yields CDR1 MNHEY and CDR2 SMNVEV (reference sequence). V trimming: 3 bases; J trimming: 7 bases; junction bases outside the gene matches: 9. The CDR3 region has the DNA TGTGCCAGCAGTTTCTTACCGGGACAGAGAAATTCACCCCTCCACTTT. Translating it yields CASSFLPGQRNSPLHF.

The chain joins TRBV18 to TRBJ1-2; no clear D gene. Trimming cost V 0 bases and J 4 bases, with 9 bases left between them. This CDR3 spans 14 amino acids. Germline V gene sequence: CDR1 KGHSH, CDR2 LQKENI. The CDR3 here is CASSPPVVSYGYTF. Written as DNA, the CDR3 is TGTGCCAGCTCACCACCGGTTGTCAGCTATGGCTACACCTTC.

The chain has TRBV27 and TRBJ1-1; 8 bases agree with TRBD1. The CDR3 loop spans 14 amino acids. With 6 bases clipped from V and 1 base from J, the junction kept 4 bases outside the gene matches. CDR1 and CDR2 (germline): MNHEY, SMNVEV (reference sequence). The CDR3 here is CASSRTGKNTEAFF. In DNA form, the CDR3 reads TGTGCCAGCAGCCGGACAGGGAAGAACACTGAAGCTTTCTTT.

V is TRBV9 and J is TRBJ2-1, with 8 bases aligning to TRBD2. The CDR3 covers 17 residues. Looked up from germline, CDR1 is SGDLS and CDR2 is YYNGEE. With 0 bases clipped from V and 4 bases from J, the junction kept 9 bases outside the gene matches. The chain's CDR3 is CASSVADGRGVYNEQFF. CDR3 coding DNA: TGTGCCAGCAGCGTAGCCGACGGGCGGGGGGTGTACAATGAGCAGTTCTTC.

The rearrangement uses TRBV11-2 and TRBJ2-1; D gene unclear. The germline V gene has CDR1 SGHAT and CDR2 FQNNGV. V was cut by 1 base and J by 5 bases, with 9 bases left in between. The CDR3 has 14 residues. The chain's CDR3 is CASSLGLRNNEQFF. CDR3 in DNA: TGTGCCAGCAGCTTAGGCTTGCGGAACAATGAGCAGTTCTTC.

The chain recombines TRBV19 with TRBJ2-7; 13 bases are shared with TRBD2. Per germline, CDR1 LNHDA and CDR2 SQIVND (reference sequence). Losses at the gene ends were 3 bases for V and 10 bases for J; bases not matched to a gene: 15. The CDR3 is 17 amino acids. This chain's CDR3 is CASSMVLTRTSGSSQYF. The CDR3 DNA reads TGTGCCAGTAGTATGGTTTTAACTAGGACTAGCGGGAGCAGCCAGTACTTC. The entire variable domain, with the rest obtained from reference TRBV19 and TRBJ2-7, is as follows: DGGITQSPKYLFRKEGQNVTLSCEQNLNHDAMYWYRQDPGQGLRLIYYSQIVNDFQKGDIAEGYSVSREKKESFPLTVTSAQKNPTAFYLCASSMVLTRTSGSSQYFGPGTRLTVT.

The chain has TRBV2 and TRBJ2-3, with D perhaps TRBD2 (6 bases). Germline lookup yields CDR1 SNHLY and CDR2 FYNNEI. Trimming stripped 7 bases from V and 3 bases from J, with 17 bases between. The CDR3 loop spans 15 amino acids. The CDR3 is CASTDGGRRTDTQYF. The CDR3 DNA reads as TGTGCCAGCACCGACGGGGGACGGAGGACAGATACGCAGTATTTT. Supplemented by reference TRBV2 and TRBJ2-3, the full variable domain reads EPEVTQTPSHQVTQMGQEVILRCVPISNHLYFYWYRQILGQKVEFLVSFYNNEISEKSEIFDDQFSVERPDGSNFTLKIRSTKLEDSAMYFCASTDGGRRTDTQYFGPGTRLTVL.

J is TRBJ2-7 and V is TRBV27, with a weak D call TRBD2 (5 bases). Germline V lookup: CDR1 MNHEY, CDR2 SMNVEV (reference sequence). Deletions cut 4 bases from V and 4 bases from J, with 14 bases between. The CDR3 length is 14 residues. CDR3 sequence (DNA): TGTGCCAGCAGTTCCAACGGACTGAGGTACGAGCAGTACTTC. Translation: CASSSNGLRYEQYF.

The CDR3 DNA sequence: TGTGCCAGCAGCCCGGACAGGGGTGGGGAGACCCAGTACTTC. This sequence encodes CASSPDRGGETQYF. V and J are TRBV11-2 and TRBJ2-5; 9 positions match TRBD1. The ends lost 5 bases at V and 5 bases at J; junction bases unmatched: 6. This CDR3 spans 14 amino acids. CDR1 SGHAT and CDR2 FQNNGV come from the germline V gene.

J is TRBJ1-2 and V is TRBV5-8; D might be TRBD1 (5 bases). The CDR3 is 15 residues long. The V and J ends lost 1 base and 4 bases respectively, with 14 bases between them. Germline lookup yields CDR1 SGHTS and CDR2 YDEGEE. The CDR3 nucleotides read TGTGCCAGCAGCTTGATTTCCGGGGGTGGCTATGGCTACACCTTC. Its translation is CASSLISGGGYGYTF.

The chain is built from TRBV5-6 and TRBJ2-3, with D unresolved. Trimming took 1 base from V and 1 from J, leaving 7 bases between them. Germline V gene sequence: CDR1 SGHDT, CDR2 YYEEEE. CDR3 length equals 14 residues. CDR3 coding DNA: TGTGCCAGCAGCTTGTTCACAGGCACAGATACGCAGTATTTT. This encodes CASSLFTGTDTQYF.

This chain links TRBV9 with TRBJ1-6; D is undetermined. In germline, CDR1 is SGDLS, CDR2 YYNGEE. V was clipped by 0 bases and J by 0 bases, with 13 bases between them. CDR3 length: 18 amino acids. CDR3 protein: CASSVDIGGRSYNSPLHF. In DNA form, the CDR3 reads TGTGCCAGCAGCGTAGATATTGGAGGCCGCTCCTATAATTCACCCCTCCACTTT.

The CDR3 DNA reads TGTGCCAGCAGTTTGGTGACAGGGTACAATCAGCCCCAGCATTTT. Its translation is CASSLVTGYNQPQHF. The V and J genes are TRBV28 and TRBJ1-5; 7 nucleotides match TRBD1. CDR1 is MDHEN, CDR2 SYDVKM, per germline. The CDR3 sequence is 15 residues long. Trimming cost V 3 bases and J 3 bases; bases outside gene matches: 5. The whole variable domain, filled in from reference TRBV28 and TRBJ1-5, reads DVKVTQSSRYLVKRTGEKVFLECVQDMDHENMFWYRQDPGLGLRLIYFSYDVKMKEKGDIPEGYSVSREKKERFSLILESASTNQTSMYLCASSLVTGYNQPQHFGDGTRLSIL.

This clone has just one count. The V gene is TRBV7-2, the J gene TRBJ2-7, with a tentative D call TRBD2 (6 bases). The CDR3 has 15 residues. The V gene lost 5 bases and the J gene lost 1 base, with 15 bases spanning the gap. CDR1 is SGHTA, CDR2 FQGNSA, per germline. The CDR3 spells CASSATGTSSYEQYF. For the CDR3, the DNA is TGTGCCAGCAGCGCCACCGGGACTTCTTCCTACGAGCAGTACTTC.

V is TRBV10-3 and J is TRBJ2-7, with 11 bases that match TRBD2. The length of the CDR3 is 15 residues. V lost 2 bases to trimming and J lost 5 bases; unmatched junction nucleotides: 5. Germline V gene sequence: CDR1 ENHRY, CDR2 SYGVKD. CDR3 in DNA: TGTGCCATCAGTGAGACTAGCGGGAGTCAGGACGAGCAGTACTTC. Its protein is CAISETSGSQDEQYF.

This CDR3 reads CASSPSGGSSYEQYF. In DNA form, the CDR3 reads TGTGCCAGCAGCCCGAGCGGGGGCTCCTCCTACGAGCAGTACTTC. This rearrangement joins TRBV7-3 to TRBJ2-7, with 8 bases identical to TRBD2. Germline values: CDR1 SGHTA, CDR2 FQGTGA. J was trimmed by 0 bases and V by 5 bases; bases with no gene match: 6. The CDR3 runs to 15 residues.